The clone carrying this T cell receptor (beta chain) was counted between two and nine times. The CDR3 loop spans 12 amino acids. Germline V lookup: CDR1 DFQATT, CDR2 SNEGSKA (reference sequence). The V segment lost 6 bases and the J segment 1 base; nucleotides outside the gene matches: 2. TCRdb reanalysed the 5' RACE reads using MiXCR and keeps one entry per CDR3 protein. The table records roughly 130,000 distinct CDR3 sequences, about 6% of them present only once. The entry originates in a study of T-cell memory formation after mild COVID-19. The receptor was derived from an adult woman who had mild COVID-19 (a few samples of this study predate the infection). Cell type and time point are not known. V gene TRBV20-1 combines with J gene TRBJ1-1; TRBD1 aligns across 7 bases. Sequences were obtained from PBMCs or a T cell subset sorted from them (not recorded which). CDR3 in DNA: TGCAGTGCCGACAGGGCGAACACTGAAGCTTTCTTT. Amino acids: CSADRANTEAFF.